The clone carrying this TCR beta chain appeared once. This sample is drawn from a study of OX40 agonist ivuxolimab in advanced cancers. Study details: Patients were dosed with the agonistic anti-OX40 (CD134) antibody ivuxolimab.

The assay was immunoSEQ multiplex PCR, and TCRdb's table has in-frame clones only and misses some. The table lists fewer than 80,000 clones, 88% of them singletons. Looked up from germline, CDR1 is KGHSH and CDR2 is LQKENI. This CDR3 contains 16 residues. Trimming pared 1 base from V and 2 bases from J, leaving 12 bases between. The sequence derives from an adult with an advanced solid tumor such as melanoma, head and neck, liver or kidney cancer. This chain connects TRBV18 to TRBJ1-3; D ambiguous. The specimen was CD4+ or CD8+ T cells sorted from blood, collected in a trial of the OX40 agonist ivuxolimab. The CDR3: CASSPREGSAGNTIYF. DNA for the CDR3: TGTGCCAGCTCACCACGTGAAGGTTCGGCTGGAAACACCATATATTTT. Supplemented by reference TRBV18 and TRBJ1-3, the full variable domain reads NAGVMQNPRHLVRRRGQEARLRCSPMKGHSHVYWYRQLPEEGLKFMVYLQKENIIDESGMPKERFSAEFPKEGPSILRIQQVVRGDSAAYFCASSPREGSAGNTIYFGEGSWLTVV.